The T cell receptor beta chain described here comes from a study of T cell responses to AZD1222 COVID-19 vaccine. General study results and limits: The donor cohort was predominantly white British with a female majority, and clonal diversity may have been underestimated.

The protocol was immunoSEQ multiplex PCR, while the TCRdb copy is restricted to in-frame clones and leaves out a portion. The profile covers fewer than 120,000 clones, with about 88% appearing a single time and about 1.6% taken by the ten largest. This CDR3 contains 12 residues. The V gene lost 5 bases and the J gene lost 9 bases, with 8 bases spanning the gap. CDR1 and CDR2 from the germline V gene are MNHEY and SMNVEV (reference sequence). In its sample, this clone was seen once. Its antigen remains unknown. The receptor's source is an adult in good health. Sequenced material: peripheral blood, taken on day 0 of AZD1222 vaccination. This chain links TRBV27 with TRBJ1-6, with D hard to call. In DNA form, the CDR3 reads TGTGCCAGCAGTCGTCAAGGTTCACCCCTCCACTTT. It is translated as CASSRQGSPLHF.